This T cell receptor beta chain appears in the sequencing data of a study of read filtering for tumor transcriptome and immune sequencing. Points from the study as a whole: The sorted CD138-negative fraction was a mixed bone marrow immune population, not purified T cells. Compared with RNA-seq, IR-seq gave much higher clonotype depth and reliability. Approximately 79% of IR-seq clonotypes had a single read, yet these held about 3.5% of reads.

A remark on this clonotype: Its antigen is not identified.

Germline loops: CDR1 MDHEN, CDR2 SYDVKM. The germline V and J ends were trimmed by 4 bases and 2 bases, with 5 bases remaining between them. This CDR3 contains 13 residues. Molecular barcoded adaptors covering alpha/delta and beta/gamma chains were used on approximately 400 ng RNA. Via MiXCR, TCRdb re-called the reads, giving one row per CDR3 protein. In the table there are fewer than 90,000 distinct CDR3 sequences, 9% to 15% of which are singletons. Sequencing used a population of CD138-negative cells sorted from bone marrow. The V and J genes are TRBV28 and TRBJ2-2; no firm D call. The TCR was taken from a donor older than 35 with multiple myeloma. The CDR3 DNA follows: TGTGCCAGCAGTTATAGTAACACCGGGGAGCTGTTTTTT. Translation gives CASSYSNTGELFF.